Below, one TCR beta chain is given with its context. Its target is not known. The trim removed 10 bases at V and 0 bases at J, leaving 9 bases unmatched. Germline lookup yields CDR1 SEHNR and CDR2 FQNEAQ (reference sequence). The CDR3 runs 14 residues. The data belong to a study of Tregs in tolerant kidney transplant recipients. Findings and limits, study-wide: The most relevant donor-specific Treg TCRbeta repertoire apparently came from expansion with activated donor B cells. Biological reproducibility was not directly addressed in this study.

The assay was immunoSEQ multiplex PCR, and TCRdb's table has in-frame clones only and misses some. The sample lists 240,000 or so clones; about 80% were seen once. The sample was CD4+ T cells from blood. This sequence was found in a human donor in good health. The chain employs TRBV7-9 and TRBJ2-7; 7 positions agree with TRBD2. DNA for the CDR3: TGTGCCACAGCACGGGCGGGGGACTCCTACGAGCAGTACTTC. This codes for CATARAGDSYEQYF.